The 32 T cell receptor beta chains presented below share a single source sample, sequenced in a study of T cell responses to AZD1222 COVID-19 vaccine. Sequencing was performed with immunoSEQ multiplex PCR; in TCRdb, only in-frame clones are kept and a portion is missing. The sample consists of fewer than 120,000 clones, 88% of them appearing once. Sample: peripheral blood, taken on day 0 of AZD1222 vaccination. The receptors were gathered from an adult in good health.

The rearrangement joins TRBV11-3 to TRBJ2-6; no definite D call. CDR1 is SGHNT, CDR2 YENEEA, per germline. There are 15 residues in the CDR3. V lost 1 base and J 2 bases, leaving 6 bases between the germline ends. The CDR3 DNA reads as TGTGCCAGCAGCTTAGGACCTCCTGGGGCCAACGTCCTGACTTTC. Amino acids: CASSLGPPGANVLTF.

This clone was seen only once. This chain uses TRBV15 with TRBJ1-1; D perhaps matches TRBD1 (5 bases). Germline-derived CDR1 and CDR2 are LNHNV and YYDKDF (reference sequence). Trimming left V 3 bases short and J 5 bases short, with 16 bases between. CDR3 length: 15 amino acids. For the CDR3, the DNA is TGTGCCACCAGCAGCCCCACCCGAGGGGCTACTGAAGCTTTCTTT. This gives the protein CATSSPTRGATEAFF.

This sequence joins TRBV13 and TRBJ1-2, with TRBD1 matching 8 bases. This CDR3 region has 15 residues. V lost 5 bases, J lost 2 bases, and 7 bases stayed unmatched. CDR1 is PRHDT and CDR2 is FYEKMQ in the germline V gene (reference sequence). The CDR3 DNA follows: TGTGCCAGCAGCCTTTCCGGGACAGGCAACTATGGCTACACCTTC. As protein: CASSLSGTGNYGYTF.

This clone was detected once. The chain employs TRBV6-5 and TRBJ1-3, with D possibly matching TRBD1 (5 bases). The V gene's germline CDR1 is MNHEY and CDR2 SVGAGI. V lost 5 bases and J 0 bases, leaving 11 bases between the germline ends. The CDR3 consists of 15 residues. CDR3 in amino acids: CASSPDRDSGNTIYF. The CDR3 coding sequence is TGTGCCAGCAGTCCAGACAGAGACTCTGGAAACACCATATATTTT.

The rearrangement uses TRBV3-1 (or the pseudogene TRBV3-2) and TRBJ2-3, with 11 bases matching TRBD2. Germline lookup yields CDR1 LGHDT and CDR2 YNNKEL (reference sequence). The length of the CDR3 is 15 residues. With V trimmed by 4 bases and J by 3 bases, 3 bases remained unmatched. For the CDR3, the DNA is TGTGCCAGCAGCCGGGGACTAGCGGCTACAGATACGCAGTATTTT. It encodes CASSRGLAATDTQYF.

The chain combines TRBV5-1 with TRBJ2-6; 11 bases fit TRBD1. V shed 0 bases and J 0 bases; nucleotides not matched to a gene: 5. This CDR3 comprises 19 residues. Germline CDR1 SGHRS, CDR2 YFSETQ. The CDR3 DNA follows: TGCGCCAGCAGCTTGGGGACAGGGGGCTCCCTCTCTGGGGCCAACGTCCTGACTTTC. Its translation is CASSLGTGGSLSGANVLTF.

The chain has TRBV4-2 and TRBJ2-6; 8 positions match TRBD2. J was trimmed by 0 bases and V by 3 bases; bases with no gene match: 7. Germline values: CDR1 LGHNA, CDR2 YNFKEQ. The CDR3 is 18 amino acids. CDR3 sequence: CASSQRGALSSGANVLTF. In DNA form, the CDR3 reads TGTGCCAGCAGCCAGCGGGGGGCTCTTAGCTCTGGGGCCAACGTCCTGACTTTC.

This sequence joins TRBV18 and TRBJ2-6; D gene uncertain. V lost 4 bases to trimming and J lost 0 bases, with 1 base between them. Looked up from germline, CDR1 is KGHSH and CDR2 is LQKENI. The CDR3 loop spans 13 amino acids. For the CDR3, the DNA is TGTGCCAGCTCACTCTCTGGGGCCAACGTCCTGACTTTC. Translating gives CASSLSGANVLTF.

The chain carries TRBV11-2 and TRBJ1-5; D gene ambiguous. Per the germline V gene, CDR1 is SGHAT and CDR2 is FQNNGV. V was cut by 5 bases and J by 7 bases, with 12 bases left in between. The CDR3 extends over 13 amino acids. The CDR3 loop reads CASSRDRRQPQHF. The CDR3 DNA reads TGTGCCAGCAGCCGAGACCGTCGCCAGCCCCAGCATTTT. Filled out from reference TRBV11-2 and TRBJ1-5, the complete variable domain reads EAGVAQSPRYKIIEKRQSVAFWCNPISGHATLYWYQQILGQGPKLLIQFQNNGVVDDSQLPKDRFSAERLKGVDSTLKIQPAKLEDSAVYLCASSRDRRQPQHFGDGTRLSIL.

The chain couples TRBV10-3 to TRBJ1-6; D not resolved. The germline gives CDR1 ENHRY, CDR2 SYGVKD. V was pared by 6 bases and J by 8 bases, with 11 bases between. The CDR3 runs 13 residues. This CDR3 is CAIRGDGDSPLHF. CDR3 nucleotide sequence: TGTGCCATCAGGGGAGACGGAGATTCACCCCTCCACTTT.

This chain links TRBV27 with TRBJ2-2; TRBD1 might be the D (5 bases). Germline-derived CDR1 and CDR2 are MNHEY and SMNVEV (reference sequence). The CDR3 loop spans 14 amino acids. The V and J ends lost 6 bases and 2 bases respectively, with 10 bases between them. CDR3 DNA: TGTGCCAGCAGCCTAGGGGTTAACACCGGGGAGCTGTTTTTT. Its protein product is CASSLGVNTGELFF.

This clone was seen a handful of times. The CDR3 carries no conserved terminal phenylalanine or tryptophan, so it likely arises from a read error. It is unclear where the CDR3 begins or ends on the DNA, so no DNA is shown, and the CDR3 is as TCRdb lists it. The gene calls are TRBV7-9 and TRBJ2-4; TRBD1, the table's D call, lacks a check against the DNA. The CDR3 is 13 amino acids long, termini counted. Germline CDR1 is SEHNR and CDR2 is FQNEAQ (reference sequence). CDR3: CASSQSGTGKPAV.

The V call is TRBV3-1 (or the pseudogene TRBV3-2), the J call TRBJ1-5, with D uncertain. V shed 3 bases and J shed 2 bases, with 8 bases lying between them. The CDR3 spans 14 residues. Germline CDR1 LGHDT, CDR2 YNNKEL (reference sequence). The CDR3, as DNA: TGTGCCAGCAGCCAGGGTTATGGCAATCAGCCCCAGCATTTT. This translates into CASSQGYGNQPQHF.

This clone occurred once. The chain carries TRBV24-1 and TRBJ2-1; 12 bases agree with TRBD1. The CDR3 extends over 20 amino acids. Per the germline V gene, CDR1 is KGHDR and CDR2 is SFDVKD. J gave up 7 bases and V 5 bases, and 20 bases lay outside the gene matches. The CDR3 sequence is CATSGLTQIGGQGAGNEQFF. Written as DNA, the CDR3 is TGTGCCACCAGTGGTTTAACCCAAATTGGGGGACAGGGGGCGGGTAATGAGCAGTTCTTC.

This clone has only one observation. The rearrangement joins TRBV6-5 to TRBJ2-7, with 11 positions matching TRBD1. The CDR3 is made up of 15 amino acids. After removal of 5 bases from V and 0 bases from J, the junction contained 3 bases not matched to a gene. Germline loops: CDR1 MNHEY, CDR2 SVGAGI. CDR3 in amino acids: CASSLGTGGSYEQYF. Written as DNA, the CDR3 is TGTGCCAGCAGTCTTGGGACAGGGGGCTCCTACGAGCAGTACTTC.

The chain is built from TRBV30 and TRBJ1-6; no clear D. CDR1 is GTSNPN and CDR2 is SVGIG in the germline V gene (reference sequence). This CDR3 contains 16 residues. Deletions cut 0 bases from V and 6 bases from J, with 15 bases between. CDR3 region: CAWSVAGIGRNSPLHF. DNA for the CDR3: TGTGCCTGGAGTGTAGCGGGGATAGGTCGTAATTCACCCCTCCACTTT.

The chain uses TRBV6-2 or TRBV6-3 and TRBJ2-4; D call uncertain. Trimming removed 6 bases from V and 6 bases from J, with 15 bases in between. This CDR3 comprises 14 residues. The V gene's germline CDR1 is MNHEY and CDR2 SVGEGT. Here the CDR3 reads CASSSPLTVNIQYF. CDR3 nucleotides: TGTGCCAGCAGCTCCCCCCTTACAGTAAACATTCAGTACTTC.

This chain uses TRBV3-1 (or the pseudogene TRBV3-2) with TRBJ2-2; D is perhaps TRBD1 or TRBD2 (5 bases each). This CDR3 has 13 residues. Germline V CDR1 and CDR2: LGHDT, YNNKEL (reference sequence). The V and J ends lost 1 base and 7 bases respectively, with 7 bases between them. Written as DNA, the CDR3 is TGTGCCAGCAGCCAAGGGGGGAACGGGGAGCTGTTTTTT. It is translated as CASSQGGNGELFF.

The genes are TRBV2 and TRBJ1-2, with D unresolved. The CDR3 covers 12 residues. The germline V gene has CDR1 SNHLY and CDR2 FYNNEI. V was pared by 5 bases and J by 7 bases, with 11 bases between. The DNA for the CDR3 is TGTGCCAGCAGTCGGAACGAGCCTGGCTACACCTTC. Residues: CASSRNEPGYTF.

This clone was detected once. Here the CDR3 reads CASSRRDRAHTF. The CDR3 DNA is TGTGCCAGCAGCCGCCGGGACAGGGCCCACACCTTC. The rearrangement links TRBV11-2 to TRBJ1-2; the match to TRBD1 covers 9 bases. J gave up 12 bases and V 5 bases, and 7 bases lay outside the gene matches. Germline V CDR1 and CDR2: SGHAT, FQNNGV. CDR3 length equals 12 residues.

In its sample, this clone was seen a few times. The V and J genes are TRBV11-1 and TRBJ2-7, with 9 bases identical to TRBD1. CDR1 and CDR2 (germline): SGHAT, FQDESV (reference sequence). V was pared by 6 bases and J by 7 bases, with 10 bases of the junction left unmatched. The CDR3 runs to 14 residues. The CDR3 region has the DNA TGTGCCAGCAGGATCCTACAGGGGGCGGGAGAGCAGTACTTC. Translating gives CASRILQGAGEQYF. Looking up the rest from reference TRBV11-1 and TRBJ2-7 gives the full variable domain: EAEVAQSPRYKITEKSQAVAFWCDPISGHATLYWYRQILGQGPELLVQFQDESVVDDSQLPKDRFSAERLKGVDSTLKIQPAELGDSAMYLCASRILQGAGEQYFGPGTRLTVT.

The CDR3: CASLREGRNIQYF. The CDR3 DNA is TGTGCCAGCCTCCGGGAGGGCCGGAACATTCAGTACTTC. The rearrangement joins TRBV25-1 to TRBJ2-4, with 8 bases fitting TRBD2. CDR3 size: 13 residues. V trimming: 8 bases; J trimming: 7 bases; junction bases outside the gene matches: 7. Looked up from germline, CDR1 is MGHDK and CDR2 is SYGVNS.

The V call is TRBV18, the J call TRBJ1-5; no firm D call. Germline assignment: CDR1 KGHSH and CDR2 LQKENI. Trimming stripped 0 bases from V and 7 bases from J, with 13 bases between. This CDR3 contains 15 residues. The CDR3 DNA is TGTGCCAGCTCACCACCGTCCCCGGAGGGACAGCCCCAGCATTTT. Its protein product is CASSPPSPEGQPQHF.

This clone was recorded a few times. CDR3 region: CASSSWTGGLNTEAFF. The CDR3 DNA reads as TGCGCCAGCAGCTCGTGGACAGGGGGTTTGAACACTGAAGCTTTCTTT. The chain couples TRBV5-1 to TRBJ1-1; 10 bases match TRBD1. The length of the CDR3 is 16 residues. J gave up 0 bases and V 3 bases, and 5 bases lay outside the gene matches. Per germline, CDR1 SGHRS and CDR2 YFSETQ.

V gene TRBV7-6 combines with J gene TRBJ2-1, with no clear D. CDR1 and CDR2 (germline): SGHVS, FNYEAQ. CDR3 length equals 16 residues. V gave up 6 bases and J gave up 3 bases, with 18 bases separating them. This CDR3 is CASSVDLKSRYNEQFF. The CDR3 DNA reads as TGTGCCAGCAGTGTAGATCTGAAATCCCGCTACAATGAGCAGTTCTTC.

The rearrangement links TRBV30 to TRBJ1-2; D gene uncertain. Trimming cost V 4 bases and J 4 bases, with 10 bases left between them. CDR1 and CDR2 from the germline V gene are GTSNPN and SVGIG (reference sequence). The CDR3 length is 12 residues. This chain's CDR3 is CAWMREIYGYTF. The CDR3 region has the DNA TGTGCCTGGATGCGGGAGATCTATGGCTACACCTTC.

This clone was observed a single time. At the DNA level, this CDR3 is encoded by other sequences in the same sample as well. The chain combines TRBV5-1 with TRBJ2-3, with 11 bases identical to TRBD2. The CDR3 has 16 residues. Germline V gene data show CDR1 as SGHRS and CDR2 as YFSETQ. V lost 0 bases to trimming and J lost 4 bases; unmatched junction nucleotides: 4. In nucleotides, the CDR3 is TGCGCCAGCAGCTTGGGGCTAGCGGGGGGTTCAGATACGCAGTATTTT. It codes for CASSLGLAGGSDTQYF. The variable domain in full, with the rest retrieved from reference TRBV5-1 and TRBJ2-3, is KAGVTQTPRYLIKTRGQQVTLSCSPISGHRSVSWYQQTPGQGLQFLFEYFSETQRNKGNFPGRFSGRQFSNSRSEMNVSTLELGDSALYLCASSLGLAGGSDTQYFGPGTRLTVL.

This clone was seen just once. V usage is TRBV30 and J usage is TRBJ1-5; tentative D call: TRBD1 (5 bases). CDR1 GTSNPN and CDR2 SVGIG come from the germline V gene (reference sequence). Trimming stripped 5 bases from V and 2 bases from J, with 16 bases between. The CDR3 totals 15 residues. The DNA for the CDR3 is TGTGCCTGGCAACCTGTGGGGGGAGGCAATCAGCCCCAGCATTTT. Its protein is CAWQPVGGGNQPQHF.

The V and J genes are TRBV5-1 and TRBJ1-1; perhaps TRBD1 as D (5 bases). The CDR3 has 15 amino acids. Trimming took 4 bases from V and 0 from J, leaving 13 bases between them. Germline CDR1 reads SGHRS; CDR2 reads YFSETQ. In nucleotides, the CDR3 is TGCGCCAGCAGCGGGGACCGGACGATGAACACTGAAGCTTTCTTT. As protein: CASSGDRTMNTEAFF. Combining the CDR3 with reference TRBV5-1 and TRBJ1-1 gives the whole variable domain KAGVTQTPRYLIKTRGQQVTLSCSPISGHRSVSWYQQTPGQGLQFLFEYFSETQRNKGNFPGRFSGRQFSNSRSEMNVSTLELGDSALYLCASSGDRTMNTEAFFGQGTRLTVV.

This clone came up once. The rearrangement joins TRBV9 to TRBJ2-5, with TRBD2 identical over 10 bases. Germline V CDR1 and CDR2: SGDLS, YYNGEE. The junction had 3 bases not matched to a gene; V was cut back by 0 bases and J by 1 base. This CDR3 has 16 residues. The CDR3 DNA reads TGTGCCAGCAGCGTAGACCCTAGCGGGGGCCAAGAGACCCAGTACTTC. Protein product: CASSVDPSGGQETQYF.

CDR3 DNA sequence: TGTGCCAGCAGTTTAACGGGTGGCACTGAAGCTTTCTTT. Translation: CASSLTGGTEAFF. The J gene is TRBJ1-1, the V gene TRBV27; no definite D call. The V and J ends lost 2 bases and 4 bases respectively, with 8 bases between them. The CDR3 totals 13 residues. Germline V gene lookup returns CDR1 MNHEY and CDR2 SMNVEV (reference sequence).

The chain joins TRBV18 to TRBJ1-1; 11 nucleotides match TRBD1. The germline V gene encodes CDR1 KGHSH and CDR2 LQKENI. After removal of 3 bases from V and 12 bases from J, the junction contained 12 bases not matched to a gene. The CDR3 runs to 15 residues. The CDR3 bases are TGTGCCAGCTCACCTTCGGGACAGGGGGGATCGGATACTTTCTTT. Residues: CASSPSGQGGSDTFF.